Sequencing of this T cell receptor beta chain was carried out in a study of T cells after somatic rescue of genetic block. Method: immunoSEQ multiplex PCR; TCRdb's copy keeps in-frame clones and lacks some. The sample has 70,000 or so clones, about 90% seen once. CDR1 is SGHRS, CDR2 YFSETQ, per germline. CDR3 size: 13 residues. The germline V and J ends were trimmed by 0 bases and 5 bases, with 9 bases remaining between them. This receptor was taken from a man in his forties. Sequences were obtained from peripheral blood mononuclear cells (PBMCs). J is TRBJ2-7 and V is TRBV5-1, with D unresolved. The CDR3 bases are TGCGCCAGCAGCTTGGCGCGGAACGACGAGCAGTACTTC. Translating gives CASSLARNDEQYF.